A single sample is the source of the 19 T cell receptor beta chains below, sequenced in a study of human T cells and chemical hapten exposure. Time point meaning: patch test 3, about 24 weeks after DPC sensitization. The treatment: therapeutic diphenylcyclopropenone sensitization with weekly scalp DPC. TCRdb re-called the RACE reads with MiXCR, one entry per CDR3 protein. The data contain over 70,000 distinct CDR3 sequences, roughly a tenth of them seen just once; the ten biggest clones take up 1% to 1.2%. The material sequenced was whole blood, taken in connection with sensitization to the hapten diphenylcyclopropenone (DPC). The receptors stem from a woman under 40 with alopecia areata. Some clones in this sample may be carry-over from other donors' samples.

The J gene is TRBJ2-6, the V gene TRBV28; D could derive from TRBD1 or TRBD2 (6 bases each). The V gene lost 6 bases and the J gene lost 1 base, with 13 bases spanning the gap. Germline V gene lookup returns CDR1 MDHEN and CDR2 SYDVKM. The CDR3 covers 16 residues. As DNA, the CDR3 is TGTGCCAGCAGCCCATGGGGGGCATCTGGGGCCAACGTCCTGACTTTC. Amino acids: CASSPWGASGANVLTF.

Ten or more counts support this clonotype. The chain employs TRBV6-6 and TRBJ1-5; the match to TRBD1 covers 9 bases. The CDR3 sequence is 16 residues long. The junction had 12 bases not matched to a gene; V was cut back by 5 bases and J by 7 bases. Germline CDR1 and CDR2: MNHNY and SVGAGI (reference sequence). CDR3 region: CASSAGQGYPDQPQHF. Written as DNA, the CDR3 is TGTGCCAGCAGTGCTGGACAGGGGTACCCTGACCAGCCCCAGCATTTT.

This clonotype was seen repeatedly, ten times or more. The chain uses TRBV19 and TRBJ2-1, with 8 bases aligning to TRBD2. The CDR3 is 17 residues long. With V trimmed by 5 bases and J by 8 bases, 17 bases remained unmatched. CDR1 and CDR2 (germline): LNHDA, SQIVND (reference sequence). CDR3 amino acids: CASSPSSGSAALHEQFF. DNA for the CDR3: TGTGCCAGTAGTCCTTCTAGCGGGTCAGCTGCCTTGCATGAGCAGTTCTTC. The variable domain in full, with the rest retrieved from reference TRBV19 and TRBJ2-1, is DGGITQSPKYLFRKEGQNVTLSCEQNLNHDAMYWYRQDPGQGLRLIYYSQIVNDFQKGDIAEGYSVSREKKESFPLTVTSAQKNPTAFYLCASSPSSGSAALHEQFFGPGTRLTVL.

The chain combines TRBV6-1 with TRBJ2-3; 7 bases are a match to TRBD1. Trimming at V came to 0 bases and at J to 6 bases, leaving 6 bases not matched to a gene. The CDR3 loop spans 15 amino acids. Germline V gene sequence: CDR1 MNHNS, CDR2 SASEGT. The CDR3 sequence is CASSEAPTGKDTQYF. The CDR3 coding sequence is TGTGCCAGCAGTGAAGCTCCGACAGGGAAGGATACGCAGTATTTT.

This clonotype has a count of ten or more. The CDR3 is CANQGWVYEQYV. In DNA, the CDR3 is TGTGCCAATCAGGGGTGGGTCTACGAGCAGTACGTC. The rearrangement joins TRBV6-5 to TRBJ2-7; D might be TRBD1 (6 bases). Germline CDR1 reads MNHEY; CDR2 reads SVGAGI. The CDR3 sequence is 12 residues long. V lost 10 bases, J lost 3 bases, and 13 bases lay in between.

The rearrangement joins TRBV6-6 to TRBJ1-1, with a weak D call TRBD1 (6 bases). Trimming shortened V by 6 bases and J by 5 bases, and 19 bases separated the two germline ends. The CDR3 spans 15 residues. In germline, CDR1 is MNHNY, CDR2 SVGAGI (reference sequence). CDR3 in DNA: TGTGCCAGCAGCCCCAGAACAGGGATCGGGACTGAAGCTTTCTTT. Translation gives CASSPRTGIGTEAFF.

There are many counts of this clonotype. The J gene is TRBJ1-1, the V gene TRBV7-8, with a possible D match to TRBD1 (5 bases). This CDR3 has 15 amino acids. Germline CDR1 and CDR2: SGHVS and FQNEAQ. Trimming pared 1 base from V and 4 bases from J, leaving 13 bases between. CDR3 bases: TGTGCCAGCAGCTTAGGGGGGTTTACCGGCACTGAAGCTTTCTTT. Translated: CASSLGGFTGTEAFF.

The sample holds many counts of this clonotype. CDR3: CASSYSQTSGRPEQFF. In DNA, the CDR3 is TGTGCCAGCAGTTACTCCCAGACTAGCGGGAGGCCTGAGCAGTTCTTC. The genes are TRBV6-6 and TRBJ2-1; 13 nucleotides line up with TRBD2. J was trimmed by 9 bases and V by 0 bases; bases with no gene match: 5. Germline V gene lookup returns CDR1 MNHNY and CDR2 SVGAGI (reference sequence). The CDR3 contains 16 residues.

In this sample, this clonotype turned up many times. This chain connects TRBV20-1 to TRBJ2-1, with TRBD2 matching over 11 bases. Germline CDR1 reads DFQATT; CDR2 reads SNEGSKA (reference sequence). With V trimmed by 6 bases and J by 7 bases, 11 bases remained unmatched. The CDR3 consists of 15 residues. CDR3 protein: CSALLGLAEVNEQFF. The CDR3 DNA sequence: TGCAGTGCCCTTTTGGGACTAGCGGAAGTGAATGAGCAGTTCTTC.

This chain uses TRBV9 with TRBJ2-1; D is ambiguous. V lost 0 bases and J 5 bases, leaving 9 bases between the germline ends. Germline-derived CDR1 and CDR2 are SGDLS and YYNGEE. CDR3 length equals 14 residues. CDR3 coding DNA: TGTGCCAGCAGCGTAGGGACGGATAACAATGAGCAGTTCTTC. Translated, it gives CASSVGTDNNEQFF.

This clonotype was seen more than once but under ten times. This chain connects TRBV5-5 to TRBJ1-6; 10 nucleotides match TRBD1. Unmatched junction bases numbered 10, after V lost 7 bases and J lost 6 bases. This CDR3 region has 16 residues. Germline CDR1 and CDR2: SGHKS and YYEKEE (reference sequence). DNA for the CDR3: TGTGCCAGCCACCGAACCGGGACAGGGGTTAATTCACCCCTCCACTTT. It yields the protein CASHRTGTGVNSPLHF.

The sample holds many counts of this clonotype. This sequence joins TRBV5-1 and TRBJ2-5, with D maybe TRBD1 (5 bases). The V end was cut by 6 bases, the J end by 3 bases, with 6 bases between. This CDR3 spans 11 amino acids. Germline loops: CDR1 SGHRS, CDR2 YFSETQ. The CDR3 is CASKGEETQYF. As DNA, the CDR3 is TGCGCCAGCAAAGGGGAAGAGACCCAGTACTTC.

The chain carries TRBV20-1 and TRBJ2-7; TRBD2 agrees at 7 bases. With V trimmed by 6 bases and J by 4 bases, 9 bases remained unmatched. CDR1 and CDR2 from the germline V gene are DFQATT and SNEGSKA (reference sequence). This CDR3 spans 13 amino acids. The CDR3: CSAKGTTFYEQYF. The CDR3 nucleotides read TGCAGTGCCAAAGGGACTACCTTTTACGAGCAGTACTTC.

This clonotype was detected ten times or more. The rearrangement uses TRBV30 and TRBJ2-1; 9 bases align to TRBD1. The V gene end was trimmed by 3 bases and the J gene end by 0 bases; junction bases not matched to a gene: 3. From germline, CDR1 is GTSNPN and CDR2 SVGIG (reference sequence). There are 15 residues in the CDR3. The CDR3 sequence is CAWSPGQGSYNEQFF. The CDR3 DNA is TGTGCCTGGAGCCCGGGACAGGGCTCCTACAATGAGCAGTTCTTC.

This clonotype was seen repeatedly, ten times or more. The chain is built from TRBV10-1 and TRBJ1-1; 8 bases match TRBD1. CDR1 and CDR2 from the germline V gene are WNHNN and SYGVQD (reference sequence). V trimming: 0 bases; J trimming: 3 bases; junction bases outside the gene matches: 3. The CDR3 is 15 amino acids. The DNA of the CDR3 is TGCGCCAGCAGTGAGTCGACAGGGGAGTACACTGAAGCTTTCTTT. Protein product: CASSESTGEYTEAFF.

This clonotype was seen a single time. V usage is TRBV7-9 and J usage is TRBJ1-1, with a possible D match to TRBD1 (6 bases). The CDR3 runs 13 residues. Trimming removed 8 bases from V and 0 bases from J, with 10 bases in between. The germline V gene encodes CDR1 SEHNR and CDR2 FQNEAQ (reference sequence). Here the CDR3 DNA reads TGTGCCAGCCAAGACAGGCTGAACACTGAAGCTTTCTTT. It encodes CASQDRLNTEAFF.

This clonotype was seen ten or more times. This rearrangement joins TRBV20-1 to TRBJ2-1; TRBD2 matches 11 bases. The CDR3 extends over 15 amino acids. Looked up from germline, CDR1 is DFQATT and CDR2 is SNEGSKA (reference sequence). Unmatched junction bases numbered 13, after V lost 6 bases and J lost 9 bases. The CDR3 reads CSATQYGTSGGEQFF. In DNA form, the CDR3 reads TGCAGTGCCACCCAATACGGGACTAGCGGCGGTGAGCAGTTCTTC.

This clonotype showed up many times. The rearrangement links TRBV28 to TRBJ2-5; 7 positions match TRBD1. Germline CDR1 MDHEN, CDR2 SYDVKM. The V gene end was trimmed by 5 bases and the J gene end by 5 bases; junction bases not matched to a gene: 17. The CDR3 sequence is 17 residues long. Here the CDR3 DNA reads TGTGCCAGCAGTAGCTACCGACAGGGAAAGTTGGTTGAGACCCAGTACTTC. The encoded protein is CASSSYRQGKLVETQYF.

This clonotype has a count of ten or more. The chain has TRBV20-1 and TRBJ2-2; D remains ambiguous. Germline V gene lookup returns CDR1 DFQATT and CDR2 SNEGSKA (reference sequence). This CDR3 is 13 amino acids long. Trimming stripped 1 base from V and 1 base from J, with 4 bases between. CDR3 loop: CSARGLNTGELFF. CDR3 DNA sequence: TGCAGTGCTAGAGGACTGAACACCGGGGAGCTGTTTTTT.